A single sample gave rise to the 19 T cell receptor beta chains below, sequenced in a study of T cell repertoires in cytomegalovirus infection (dated by TCRdb to about 2019). Their antigen targets remain unknown. TCRdb records Illumina HiSeq 1500 as the sequencer. The public sequencing data were trimmed at Q25 with fastp and processed into clonotypes with MiXCR by TCRdb, which kept only in-frame beta chains. Rows are unified per CDR3 protein, each entry keeping the most common DNA and genes. The sample yields under 850,000 distinct CDR3 sequences; about 33% were counted once. Around a sixth of the sample is held by the ten biggest clonotypes. This sample's treatment or condition label indicates: in vitro stimulation with specific CMV peptide epitopes to enrich CMV-specific T cells. The sample consisted of cultured PBMCs, taken from culture after CMV antigen stimulation. The origin of the receptors is a human donor in good health (CMV status not recorded). Some clones in this sample may be carry-over from other donors' samples.

At least ten counts were recorded for this clonotype. A much larger clone differs by one base, so this may be a read error. The chain employs TRBV7-8 and TRBJ1-1; D gene ambiguous. This CDR3 spans 13 amino acids. The germline V gene has CDR1 SGHVS and CDR2 FQNEAQ. V was clipped by 1 base and J by 1 base, with 4 bases between them. The DNA for the CDR3 is TGTGCCAGCAGCTTAGGAAAGAACACTGAAGCTTTCTTT. Translation gives CASSLGKNTEAFF.

The V and J genes are TRBV7-6 and TRBJ2-1; D call uncertain. This CDR3 region has 11 residues. Per germline, CDR1 SGHVS and CDR2 FNYEAQ. The V end lost 4 bases, the J end lost 14 bases, and 12 bases lay between the germline ends. DNA of the CDR3: TGTGCCAGCAGCTCTCAGGAGACGAAGTTCTTC. Its protein product is CASSSQETKFF.

There are a few counts of this clonotype. This sequence joins TRBV2 and TRBJ1-1; the D gene is possibly TRBD1 (5 bases). The V end lost 3 bases, the J end lost 0 bases, and 8 bases lay between the germline ends. The CDR3 covers 14 residues. Germline values: CDR1 SNHLY, CDR2 FYNNEI. The CDR3, as DNA: TGTGCCAGCAGTGATAAACAGGTGAACACTGAAGCTTTCTTT. This sequence encodes CASSDKQVNTEAFF.

The chain couples TRBV7-9 to TRBJ1-1, with D possibly TRBD1 on 6 matching bases. The V end lost 0 bases, the J end lost 9 bases, and 20 bases lay between the germline ends. Germline values: CDR1 SEHNR, CDR2 FQNEAQ (reference sequence). The CDR3 length is 16 residues. CDR3: CASSLAKGVTGPKAFF. As DNA, the CDR3 is TGTGCCAGCAGCTTAGCGAAAGGGGTGACAGGTCCTAAAGCTTTCTTT.

The chain combines TRBV20-1 with TRBJ1-4; D is uncertain. From germline, CDR1 is DFQATT and CDR2 SNEGSKA (reference sequence). V was cut by 6 bases and J by 0 bases, with 8 bases left in between. This CDR3 is 13 amino acids long. CDR3 coding DNA: TGCAGTGCGTTCGGAGCAACTAATGAAAAACTGTTTTTT. The encoded protein is CSAFGATNEKLFF.

CDR3 sequence reads: CASSSEGSTGELFF. Here the CDR3 DNA reads TGCGCCAGCAGTTCGGAGGGGTCCACCGGGGAGCTGTTTTTT. This chain joins TRBV5-1 and TRBJ2-2, with D maybe TRBD2 (6 bases). The CDR3 totals 14 residues. Germline assignment: CDR1 SGHRS and CDR2 YFSETQ. V lost 5 bases and J 4 bases, leaving 12 bases between the germline ends.

V and J are TRBV4-1 and TRBJ2-5, with D perhaps matching TRBD1 (5 bases). Germline lookup yields CDR1 MGHRA and CDR2 YSYEKL. V was trimmed by 0 bases and J by 0 bases, leaving 14 bases between them. This CDR3 spans 17 amino acids. The CDR3 loop is CASSQDTRDRYQETQYF. DNA of the CDR3: TGCGCCAGCAGCCAAGATACTCGTGACAGATACCAAGAGACCCAGTACTTC.

This clonotype has just a few counts. The rearrangement joins TRBV11-2 to TRBJ2-7; 7 bases are shared with TRBD2. The CDR3 is 15 residues long. V trimming: 3 bases; J trimming: 0 bases; junction bases outside the gene matches: 5. CDR1 and CDR2 from the germline V gene are SGHAT and FQNNGV. In nucleotides, the CDR3 is TGTGCCAGCAGCTTTAGCGGGTCTAGCTCCTACGAGCAGTACTTC. Translated: CASSFSGSSSYEQYF.

The V gene is TRBV5-6, the J gene TRBJ2-6; possible D gene TRBD1, 5 bases. V gave up 3 bases and J gave up 2 bases, with 12 bases separating them. Germline V gene sequence: CDR1 SGHDT, CDR2 YYEEEE. The CDR3 length is 16 residues. The CDR3 loop reads CASSSSRTPGANVLTF. The CDR3 DNA is TGTGCCAGCAGCTCGAGCCGGACACCTGGGGCCAACGTCCTGACTTTC.

V usage is TRBV4-3 and J usage is TRBJ1-4; D is ambiguous. Looked up from germline, CDR1 is LGHNA and CDR2 is YSLEER. The CDR3 is 16 residues long. Trimming removed 1 base at V and 4 bases at J, with 13 bases between. CDR3 sequence reads: CASSQGAGNLNEKLFF. CDR3 in DNA: TGCGCCAGCAGCCAAGGGGCCGGGAACCTTAATGAAAAACTGTTTTTT.

The chain has TRBV11-1 and TRBJ1-1; D unresolved. The CDR3 consists of 13 residues. V lost 2 bases to trimming and J lost 6 bases, with 10 bases between them. CDR1 and CDR2 from the germline V gene are SGHAT and FQDESV (reference sequence). The CDR3 loop is CASSLHSGAEAFF. The CDR3 region has the DNA TGTGCCAGCAGCTTACATTCGGGCGCTGAAGCTTTCTTT.

V is TRBV2 and J is TRBJ2-1; tentatively, D is TRBD1 or TRBD2 (5 bases each). Germline lookup yields CDR1 SNHLY and CDR2 FYNNEI. The CDR3 loop spans 15 amino acids. Trimming left V 6 bases short and J 5 bases short, with 17 bases between. The CDR3 DNA follows: TGTGCCAGCAGGCATCCTCCCGGGGCCGACAATGAGCAGTTCTTC. Translation gives CASRHPPGADNEQFF.

The chain uses TRBV7-9 and TRBJ1-4; the D gene is possibly TRBD1 (5 bases). The CDR3 has 15 amino acids. Germline V CDR1 and CDR2: SEHNR, FQNEAQ (reference sequence). Trimming removed 1 base from V and 5 bases from J, with 11 bases in between. The CDR3 region has the DNA TGTGCCAGCAGCTTAGGGGGCGGCATCAATGAAAAACTGTTTTTT. It is translated as CASSLGGGINEKLFF.

Details on this clonotype: Given a much more abundant clone one base away, this may be a read error. This chain joins TRBV7-2 and TRBJ2-4; TRBD1 or TRBD2 may be the D gene (6 bases each). Germline V gene data show CDR1 as SGHTA and CDR2 as FQGNSA. The CDR3 is 14 amino acids. The CDR3 DNA reads as TGTGCCAGCAGCTTGTTAGGGGGACTGAACATTCTGTACTTC. Its protein product is CASSLLGGLNILYF. Full variable domain (rest looked up from reference TRBV7-2 and TRBJ2-4): GAGVSQSPSNKVTEKGKDVELRCDPISGHTALYWYRQSLGQGLEFLIYFQGNSAPDKSGLPSDRFSAERTGGSVSTLTIQRTQQEDSAVYLCASSLLGGLNILYFGAGTRLSVL.

The sample holds a few counts of this clonotype. V and J are TRBV6-1 and TRBJ2-3; tentatively, D is TRBD1 (5 bases). The V and J ends lost 11 bases and 4 bases respectively, with 19 bases between them. This CDR3 is built from 14 residues. The germline gives CDR1 MNHNS, CDR2 SASEGT. The CDR3 spells CAGEGASKPDTQYF. Written as DNA, the CDR3 is TGTGCCGGGGAAGGGGCTAGTAAGCCAGATACGCAGTATTTT.

This clonotype appeared many times. The gene calls are TRBV7-2 and TRBJ1-6, with unresolved D. Germline assignment: CDR1 SGHTA and CDR2 FQGNSA. The length of the CDR3 is 13 residues. V was trimmed by 1 base and J by 8 bases, leaving 6 bases between them. The CDR3 reads CASSLVFDSPLHF. The CDR3 region has the DNA TGTGCCAGCAGCTTAGTTTTCGATTCACCCCTCCACTTT.

This rearrangement joins TRBV18 to TRBJ2-3; D might be TRBD1 (5 bases). Between the trimmed V and J ends, which lost 6 bases and 0 bases, there was a span of 13 bases. The CDR3 consists of 15 residues. Per germline, CDR1 KGHSH and CDR2 LQKENI. CDR3 residues: CASSLDSMSTDTQYF. Here the CDR3 DNA reads TGTGCCAGCTCGCTCGACAGCATGAGCACAGATACGCAGTATTTT.

This sequence joins TRBV6-2 or TRBV6-3 and TRBJ2-7; TRBD1 is a possible D gene (6 bases). Germline CDR1 and CDR2: MNHEY and SVGEGT. V dropped 0 bases and J dropped 5 bases, with 11 bases sitting between them. The CDR3 is 14 amino acids. The CDR3 region is CASSYSDRFHEQYF. In DNA form, the CDR3 reads TGTGCCAGCAGTTACTCCGACAGGTTCCACGAGCAGTACTTC.

The chain links TRBV24-1 to TRBJ2-2; 8 bases fit TRBD1. Germline V CDR1 and CDR2: KGHDR, SFDVKD. The V segment lost 3 bases and the J segment 0 bases; nucleotides outside the gene matches: 14. The CDR3 is made up of 20 amino acids. The CDR3 region is CATSDRDRSPYRSNTGELFF. The CDR3 coding sequence is TGTGCCACCAGTGATAGGGACAGGAGTCCCTACCGATCGAACACCGGGGAGCTGTTTTTT.